What follows is one T cell receptor beta chain and its context. The antigen is not known. The data stem from a study of cytomegalovirus exposure and HLA in healthy donors. Study observations and caveats: Sequencing depth across donors, presence/absence analyses assumed, was roughly uniform.

With 60 Vbeta and 13 Jbeta primers, the PCR was carried out. Clones were sequenced by immunoSEQ multiplex PCR, and TCRdb holds only the in-frame ones, with some missing. The repertoire includes under 200,000 clones, less than 85% of them detected once, and 4.5% to 6% sits in the top ten. Germline V gene sequence: CDR1 ENHRY, CDR2 SYGVKD. The CDR3 covers 13 residues. Trimming shortened V by 2 bases and J by 5 bases, and 8 bases separated the two germline ends. The source of this sequence is a man aged 40-50 years in good health and CMV-seronegative. The specimen sequenced was PBMCs. The V call is TRBV10-3, the J call TRBJ2-3; a possible D gene is TRBD2 (5 bases). Here the CDR3 DNA reads TGTGCCATCAGTGAGGAGGGTTTAGATACGCAGTATTTT. Translated, it gives CAISEEGLDTQYF.